Listed below are T cell receptor beta chains from one sample, sequenced in a study of blood T cell repertoires in COVID-19. Libraries were prepared by immunoSEQ multiplex PCR; TCRdb keeps only in-frame clonotypes and omits some of them. The sample includes about 40,000 clones, around 85% of them seen just once. The material sequenced was peripheral blood. The receptors here all came from a human donor with acute or convalescent COVID-19. The donor label of this sample is uncertain. CDR3s include the opening cysteine and the closing phenylalanine or tryptophan. The D gene is left open where the match is weak. Clone size, where shown, is once, few, many, or a class for clones that have expanded.

TRBV7-3	many	NA	TRBJ2-5	TGTGCCAGCAGCTTAGGGGGCTGGGAGACCCAGTACTTC	CASSLGGWETQYF
TRBV3-1/TRBV3-2	NA	NA	TRBJ2-1	TGTGCCAGCAGAATGGCCAATGAGCAGTTCTTC	CASRMANEQFF
TRBV7-6	NA	TRBD2	TRBJ2-2	TGTGCCAGCAGAGGTGCGGGGGGCGAGACCGGGGAGCTGTTTTTT	CASRGAGGETGELFF
TRBV14	NA	NA	TRBJ2-7	TGTGCCAGCAGCCAAAGGCACGGGGGACGAGGTTACGAGCAGTACTTC	CASSQRHGGRGYEQYF
TRBV20-1	once	TRBD2	TRBJ2-3	TGCAGTGCTAGTGGGTCTAGCGGGAGCACAGATACGCAGTATTTT	CSASGSSGSTDTQYF
TRBV7-3	few	TRBD2	TRBJ2-3	TGTGCCAGCAGCTTGGCGGGAGGTAGCACAGATACGCAGTATTTT	CASSLAGGSTDTQYF
TRBV5-1	once	TRBD2	TRBJ2-7	TGCGCCGGACGGGAGACTAGCGGGAGCGTTGAGCAGTACTTC	CAGRETSGSVEQYF
TRBV5-1	NA	NA	TRBJ2-3	TGCGCCAGCACACGGGTACGAAGCACAGATACGCAGTATTTT	CASTRVRSTDTQYF
TRBV28	few	NA	TRBJ1-2	TGTGCCAGCAGTTTATCTACAGGTGCGAACTATGGCTACACCTTC	CASSLSTGANYGYTF
TRBV30	NA	NA	TRBJ1-4	TGTGCCTCCCTACGTGCCAGGGATGAAAAACTGTTTTTT	CASLRARDEKLFF
TRBV9	NA	TRBD2	TRBJ2-5	TGTGCCAGCAGCGAAAAGCGGGGGGGCGGAGAGACCCAGTACTTC	CASSEKRGGGETQYF
TRBV30	few	NA	TRBJ1-1	TGTGCCTGGTCCACCTTCACACCGAACACTGAAGCTTTCTTT	CAWSTFTPNTEAFF
TRBV5-1	few	TRBD1	TRBJ2-7	TGCGCCAGCAGCGGAATGACAGGGGTTTCCTACGAGCAGTACTTC	CASSGMTGVSYEQYF
TRBV30	NA	NA	TRBJ1-1	TGTGCCTGGGGTAAGAACACTGAAGCTTTCTTT	CAWGKNTEAFF